One sample yielded the 18 T cell receptor beta chains listed below, sequenced in a study of human T cells and chemical hapten exposure. Time point in this sample: patch test 3, about 24 weeks after DPC sensitization. The treatment here: therapeutic diphenylcyclopropenone sensitization with weekly scalp DPC. TCRdb analysed the RACE reads with MiXCR anew, one entry per CDR3 protein. Of 80,000 to 100,000 distinct CDR3 sequences listed, approximately 11% are singletons. The material sequenced was whole blood, taken in connection with sensitization to the hapten diphenylcyclopropenone (DPC). The receptors were gathered from a woman aged 30 to 39 with alopecia areata. Some clones in this sample may be carry-over from other donors' samples.

The gene calls are TRBV6-1 and TRBJ2-7; D not certain. Germline values: CDR1 MNHNS, CDR2 SASEGT. This CDR3 region has 13 residues. The V end was cut by 4 bases, the J end by 3 bases, with 10 bases between. DNA for the CDR3: TGTGCCAGCAGTGGGGCAGACATCTACGAGCAGTACGTC. Its translation is CASSGADIYEQYV.

The genes are TRBV10-3 and TRBJ2-7; tentatively, D is TRBD1 or TRBD2 (6 bases each). Germline CDR1 ENHRY, CDR2 SYGVKD. This CDR3 has 13 amino acids. Trimming removed 8 bases from V and 7 bases from J, with 18 bases in between. CDR3 nucleotide sequence: TGTGCCATCCGGGGGCCGGGAGTGGGTGAGCAGTACTTC. It yields the protein CAIRGPGVGEQYF.

The sample holds many counts of this clonotype. The J gene is TRBJ1-3, the V gene TRBV2, with 9 positions matching TRBD1. This CDR3 has 16 residues. Germline values: CDR1 SNHLY, CDR2 FYNNEI. V lost 6 bases and J lost 8; bases outside the gene matches: 14. CDR3 sequence (DNA): TGTGCCAGCAGACCCACTCCGGACAGGGGTTTATACACCATATATTTT. Protein: CASRPTPDRGLYTIYF.

This clonotype was seen a handful of times. The V and J genes are TRBV28 and TRBJ2-7, with D unclear. The CDR3 spans 12 residues. With 6 bases removed from V and 4 bases from J, the gap between germline ends came to 10 bases. CDR1 is MDHEN and CDR2 is SYDVKM in the germline V gene. The CDR3 region is CASSASTYEQYF. CDR3 coding DNA: TGTGCCAGCAGCGCGAGTACGTACGAGCAGTACTTC.

This clonotype was seen at least ten times. The chain couples TRBV29-1 to TRBJ2-5, with D perhaps matching TRBD1 or TRBD2 (6 bases each). The length of the CDR3 is 14 residues. Germline-derived CDR1 and CDR2 are SQVTM and ANQGSEA. V was shortened by 2 bases and J by 5 bases, with 15 bases between the two germline ends. CDR3 coding DNA: TGCAGCGTTGAATCGTCGAGGGGGAGGGAGACCCAGTACTTC. Amino acid sequence: CSVESSRGRETQYF.

This clonotype was seen more than once but under ten times. This chain uses TRBV29-1 with TRBJ2-3, with 13 nucleotides matching TRBD2. The CDR3 has 18 residues. V trimming: 6 bases; J trimming: 1 base; junction bases outside the gene matches: 13. CDR1 is SQVTM and CDR2 is ANQGSEA in the germline V gene. The CDR3 is CSVRGLAGVALGTDTQYF. The CDR3, as DNA: TGCAGCGTAAGAGGACTAGCGGGAGTGGCCCTAGGCACAGATACGCAGTATTTT.

The sample holds many counts of this clonotype. J is TRBJ2-1 and V is TRBV28, with TRBD1 identical over 7 bases. J lost 0 bases, V lost 6 bases, and 11 bases had no gene match. The germline V gene has CDR1 MDHEN and CDR2 SYDVKM. CDR3 length equals 17 residues. CDR3 residues: CASSPTDRVSSYNEQFF. In DNA, the CDR3 is TGTGCCAGCAGCCCTACCGACAGGGTGAGCTCCTACAATGAGCAGTTCTTC.

This clonotype occurred many times. The gene calls are TRBV20-1 and TRBJ2-4; the D gene is possibly TRBD1 (6 bases). The CDR3 consists of 13 residues. V lost 1 base, J lost 4 bases, and 8 bases lay in between. The germline gives CDR1 DFQATT, CDR2 SNEGSKA (reference sequence). CDR3 DNA sequence: TGCAGTGCTAGAGTCAGGGGTAAAAACATTCAGTACTTC. It is translated as CSARVRGKNIQYF.

The sample holds many counts of this clonotype. The V and J genes are TRBV20-1 and TRBJ1-1; D is undetermined. Germline-derived CDR1 and CDR2 are DFQATT and SNEGSKA (reference sequence). The CDR3 has 16 amino acids. Trimming shortened V by 5 bases and J by 3 bases, and 22 bases separated the two germline ends. CDR3 sequence (DNA): TGCAGTGCTTCTTCGGCTCAGGCCCATTCCGACACTGAAGCTTTCTTT. Translation gives CSASSAQAHSDTEAFF.

This clonotype was picked up a small number of times. The rearrangement joins TRBV12-3 or TRBV12-4 to TRBJ2-7; the match to TRBD2 covers 13 bases. CDR3 size: 14 residues. The trim removed 6 bases at V and 6 bases at J, leaving 5 bases unmatched. The CDR3 DNA follows: TGTGCCAGCAGAAAAGGGACTAGCGGGGCCGAGCAGTACTTC. Translation gives CASRKGTSGAEQYF.

This chain joins TRBV28 and TRBJ2-1, with a tentative D call TRBD2 (5 bases). The CDR3 extends over 15 amino acids. Trimming removed 3 bases at V and 6 bases at J, with 15 bases between. The germline CDR1 and CDR2 sequences are MDHEN and SYDVKM. DNA of the CDR3: TGTGCCAGCAGTTTTGGAAGGGCGGCGGGCAATGAGCAGTTCTTC. Translation: CASSFGRAAGNEQFF.

The rearrangement joins TRBV5-1 to TRBJ2-5, with 12 nucleotides matching TRBD2. Looked up from germline, CDR1 is SGHRS and CDR2 is YFSETQ. The CDR3 runs to 15 residues. Germline trimming cut 3 bases from V and 5 bases from J; bases unmatched to any gene: 5. CDR3 residues: CASSSASGGAETQYF. Here the CDR3 DNA reads TGCGCCAGCAGCTCAGCTAGCGGGGGGGCCGAGACCCAGTACTTC.

This clonotype occurred a few times. The chain has TRBV5-6 and TRBJ2-7, with 7 bases identical to TRBD2. J was trimmed by 3 bases and V by 6 bases; bases with no gene match: 12. The CDR3 runs 15 residues. The V gene's germline CDR1 is SGHDT and CDR2 YYEEEE. CDR3 nucleotides: TGTGCCAGCAACCCCGGTAGCGGGTTCGACTACGAGCAGTACGTC. Translating gives CASNPGSGFDYEQYV.

This clonotype occurred a few times. The chain employs TRBV20-1 and TRBJ1-1, with TRBD1 matching 7 bases. The CDR3 runs 16 residues. CDR1 and CDR2 from the germline V gene are DFQATT and SNEGSKA (reference sequence). Germline trimming cut 0 bases from V and 4 bases from J; bases unmatched to any gene: 11. CDR3 sequence reads: CSARDGRGRMFTEAFF. Written as DNA, the CDR3 is TGCAGTGCTAGAGATGGGAGGGGGCGGATGTTCACTGAAGCTTTCTTT.

There are many counts of this clonotype. This chain joins TRBV14 and TRBJ1-1; D not resolved. CDR1 SGHDN and CDR2 FVKESK come from the germline V gene. V was pared by 3 bases and J by 4 bases, with 9 bases between. The length of the CDR3 is 13 residues. CDR3 in amino acids: CASSQRAGTEAFF. Written as DNA, the CDR3 is TGTGCCAGCAGCCAGAGGGCTGGCACTGAAGCTTTCTTT. Using reference TRBV14 and TRBJ1-1 for the parts outside the CDR3, the full variable domain is EAGVTQFPSHSVIEKGQTVTLRCDPISGHDNLYWYRRVMGKEIKFLLHFVKESKQDESGMPNNRFLAERTGGTYSTLKVQPAELEDSGVYFCASSQRAGTEAFFGQGTRLTVV.

In this sample, this clonotype turned up many times. The chain combines TRBV28 with TRBJ2-7, with 7 bases identical to TRBD1. Germline V gene sequence: CDR1 MDHEN, CDR2 SYDVKM. Trimming cost V 2 bases and J 5 bases; bases outside gene matches: 0. The CDR3 extends over 12 amino acids. In DNA form, the CDR3 reads TGTGCCAGCAGTTTAGGACAGGACGAGCAGTACGTC. The encoded protein is CASSLGQDEQYV.

This clonotype was observed many times. V gene TRBV6-1 combines with J gene TRBJ1-1, with 7 positions matching TRBD1. After removal of 0 bases from V and 10 bases from J, the junction contained 2 bases not matched to a gene. The CDR3 loop spans 12 amino acids. The V gene's germline CDR1 is MNHNS and CDR2 SASEGT. CDR3: CASSEAQGVAFF. The CDR3 region has the DNA TGTGCCAGCAGTGAAGCCCAGGGGGTAGCTTTCTTT.

In this sample, this clonotype turned up a few times. The chain couples TRBV29-1 to TRBJ2-1, with D unclear. V was cut by 7 bases and J by 5 bases, with 15 bases left in between. The CDR3 totals 13 residues. Germline assignment: CDR1 SQVTM and CDR2 ANQGSEA. The CDR3 region has the DNA TGCAGCGCCCCGACCAGACCCCACAATGAGCAGTTCTTC. Residues: CSAPTRPHNEQFF.